This entry is about one T cell receptor (beta chain). The specificity of this receptor is unknown. Within one base of it there is no much larger clone, and no base qualities were kept. Libraries came from the immunoSEQ multiplex PCR assay. The table was pulled from immuneACCESS by TCRdb, which kept in-frame rearrangements only. Such tables lose some clones; where checked, under half of the loss comes from unresolved V genes, and the rest has no known cause. This sample is represented by 120,000 to 150,000 clones; over 85% of them were singletons. In total, the top ten clones hold roughly 6.2% of the sample. The sample is drawn from a study of control samples from healthy donors and cancer patients (TCRdb year 2020). Its CDR3 holds 17 amino acids, cysteine through phenylalanine. Just CDR3 DNA is preserved here, 51 bases in frame from base 1. The germline V gene gives CDR1 as MNHEY and CDR2 as SVGEGT. Compared with germline, V lacks 4 bases and J lacks 2 bases; bases without a gene match: 10.

The origin of this receptor is a man between 18 and 29 years old in good health. Sequences were obtained from blood. The rearranged segments are TRBV6-2 or TRBV6-3 and TRBJ2-5; 10 nucleotides in the junction match TRBD2. CDR3 region: CASSFSSGRARQETQYF. The DNA sequence follows: TGTGCCAGCAGTTTTTCAAGCGGGAGGGCCCGGCAAGAGACCCAGTACTTC.